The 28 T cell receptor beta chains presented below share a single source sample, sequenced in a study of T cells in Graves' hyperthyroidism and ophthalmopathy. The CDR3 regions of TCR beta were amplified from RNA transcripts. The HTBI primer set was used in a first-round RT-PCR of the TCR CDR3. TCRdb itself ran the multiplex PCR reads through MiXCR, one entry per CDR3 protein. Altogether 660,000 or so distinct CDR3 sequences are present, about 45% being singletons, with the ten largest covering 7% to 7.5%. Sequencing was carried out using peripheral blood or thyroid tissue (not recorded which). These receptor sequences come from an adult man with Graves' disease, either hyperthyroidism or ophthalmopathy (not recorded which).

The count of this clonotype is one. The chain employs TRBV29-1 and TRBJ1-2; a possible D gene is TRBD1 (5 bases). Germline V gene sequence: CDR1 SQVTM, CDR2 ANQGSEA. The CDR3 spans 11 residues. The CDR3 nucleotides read TGCAGTAGGGACGGCCTTCATGGCTACACCTTC. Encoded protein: CSRDGLHGYTF.

CDR3 sequence reads: CASSAGTSATYEQYF. The CDR3 DNA reads TGTGCCAGCAGCGCCGGGACTAGCGCAACCTACGAGCAGTACTTC. V and J are TRBV9 and TRBJ2-7; 10 nucleotides align to TRBD2. The CDR3 has 15 amino acids. Trimming took 3 bases from V and 2 from J; bases not matched to a gene: 5. Germline values: CDR1 SGDLS, CDR2 YYNGEE.

The CDR3 DNA sequence: TGCGCCAGCAGCTTGGCAGGGAGTGCTCAAGAGACCCAGTACTTC. Translation gives CASSLAGSAQETQYF. The chain has TRBV5-1 and TRBJ2-5; D is perhaps TRBD1 or TRBD2 (5 bases each). Trimming pared 0 bases from V and 2 bases from J, leaving 11 bases between. The CDR3 extends over 15 amino acids. The germline CDR1 and CDR2 sequences are SGHRS and YFSETQ.

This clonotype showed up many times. The CDR3 coding sequence is TGTGCCAGCAGCTTAGGAGGACGGATTAGCTCTGGAAACACCATATATTTT. It codes for CASSLGGRISSGNTIYF. This chain uses TRBV7-9 with TRBJ1-3; D not resolved. V was pared by 1 base and J by 0 bases, with 13 bases between. The CDR3 is made up of 17 amino acids. The germline V gene has CDR1 SEHNR and CDR2 FQNEAQ (reference sequence).

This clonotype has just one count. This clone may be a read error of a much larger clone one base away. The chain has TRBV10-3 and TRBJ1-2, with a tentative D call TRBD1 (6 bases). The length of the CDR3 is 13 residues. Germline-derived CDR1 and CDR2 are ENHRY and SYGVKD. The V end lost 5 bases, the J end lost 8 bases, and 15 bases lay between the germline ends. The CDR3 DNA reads TGTGCCATCAGTACACAGGGATTTGGGGGCTACACCTTC. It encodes CAISTQGFGGYTF.

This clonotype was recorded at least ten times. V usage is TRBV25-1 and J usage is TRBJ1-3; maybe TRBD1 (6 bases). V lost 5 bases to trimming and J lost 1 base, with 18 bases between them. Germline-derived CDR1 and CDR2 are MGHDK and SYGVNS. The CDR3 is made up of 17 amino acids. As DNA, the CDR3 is TGTGCCAGCAGTCCCGCCCCGGACAGCGGATCTGGAAACACCATATATTTT. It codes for CASSPAPDSGSGNTIYF.

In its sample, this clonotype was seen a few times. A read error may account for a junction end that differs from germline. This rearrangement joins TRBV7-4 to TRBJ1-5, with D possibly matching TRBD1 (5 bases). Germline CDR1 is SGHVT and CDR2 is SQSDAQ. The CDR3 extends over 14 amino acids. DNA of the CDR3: TGCGCCAGCAGCCAAGAGACAGGCAATCAGCCCCAGCATTTT. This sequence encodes CASSQETGNQPQHF.

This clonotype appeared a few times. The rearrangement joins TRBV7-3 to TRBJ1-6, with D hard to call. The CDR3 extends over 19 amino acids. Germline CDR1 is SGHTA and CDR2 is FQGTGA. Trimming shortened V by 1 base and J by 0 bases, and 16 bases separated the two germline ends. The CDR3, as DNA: TGTGCCAGCAGCTTAAGAGGCCGTCCGGGGAGCTCCTATAATTCACCCCTCCACTTT. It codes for CASSLRGRPGSSYNSPLHF.

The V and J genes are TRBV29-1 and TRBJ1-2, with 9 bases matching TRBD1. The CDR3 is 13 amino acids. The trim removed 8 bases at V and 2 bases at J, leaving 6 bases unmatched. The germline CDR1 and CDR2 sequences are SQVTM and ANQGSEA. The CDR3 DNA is TGCAGCCCTATAGGGACAGGGAACTATGGCTACACCTTC. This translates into CSPIGTGNYGYTF.

The CDR3 spells CSVGEGPGPSANYGYTF. The CDR3 DNA follows: TGCAGCGTTGGAGAAGGCCCCGGGCCCTCAGCCAACTATGGCTACACCTTC. The V gene is TRBV29-1, the J gene TRBJ1-2; D is unresolved. This CDR3 is 17 amino acids long. V lost 4 bases, J lost 2 bases, and 23 bases lay in between. Germline CDR1 reads SQVTM; CDR2 reads ANQGSEA.

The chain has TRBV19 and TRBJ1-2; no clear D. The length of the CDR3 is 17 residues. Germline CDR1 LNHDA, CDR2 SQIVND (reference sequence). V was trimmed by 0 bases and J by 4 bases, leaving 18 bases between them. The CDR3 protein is CASSIEQWTELTYGYTF. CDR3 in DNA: TGTGCCAGTAGTATAGAGCAATGGACCGAACTCACCTATGGCTACACCTTC.

This CDR3 is CASSLTGAPAVYGYTF. The CDR3, as DNA: TGTGCCAGCAGCTTAACAGGCGCGCCAGCAGTATATGGCTACACCTTC. This rearrangement joins TRBV24-1 to TRBJ1-2, with D tentatively TRBD1 (5 bases). The CDR3 extends over 16 amino acids. Germline-derived CDR1 and CDR2 are KGHDR and SFDVKD. V lost 11 bases, J lost 5 bases, and 26 bases lay in between.

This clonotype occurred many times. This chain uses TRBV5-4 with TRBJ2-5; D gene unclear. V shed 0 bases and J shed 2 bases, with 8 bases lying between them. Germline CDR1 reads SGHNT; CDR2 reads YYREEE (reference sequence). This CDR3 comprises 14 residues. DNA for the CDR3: TGTGCCAGCAGCTTGGTCGCGGCGCAAGAGACCCAGTACTTC. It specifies CASSLVAAQETQYF.

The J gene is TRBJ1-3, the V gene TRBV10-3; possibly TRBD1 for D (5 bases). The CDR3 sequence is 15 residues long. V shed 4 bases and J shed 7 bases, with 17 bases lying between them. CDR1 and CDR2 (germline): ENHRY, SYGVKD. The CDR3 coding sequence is TGTGCCATCAGTGCAGGGACTAGCGCCGGGAACACCATATATTTT. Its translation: CAISAGTSAGNTIYF.

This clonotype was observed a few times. CDR3 DNA: TGTGCCAGCAGCCCCTTTTTGACAGGGGGAGGCTACACCTTC. Its protein is CASSPFLTGGGYTF. The chain recombines TRBV7-9 with TRBJ1-2, with 9 nucleotides matching TRBD1. V lost 5 bases, J lost 8 bases, and 9 bases stayed unmatched. CDR1 is SEHNR, CDR2 FQNEAQ, per germline (reference sequence). This CDR3 contains 14 residues.

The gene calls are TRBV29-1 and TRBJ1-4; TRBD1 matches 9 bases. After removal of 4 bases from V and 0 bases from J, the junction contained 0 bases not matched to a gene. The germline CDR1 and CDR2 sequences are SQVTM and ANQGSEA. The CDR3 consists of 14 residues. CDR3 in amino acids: CSVGQGATNEKLFF. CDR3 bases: TGCAGCGTTGGACAGGGGGCAACTAATGAAAAACTGTTTTTT.

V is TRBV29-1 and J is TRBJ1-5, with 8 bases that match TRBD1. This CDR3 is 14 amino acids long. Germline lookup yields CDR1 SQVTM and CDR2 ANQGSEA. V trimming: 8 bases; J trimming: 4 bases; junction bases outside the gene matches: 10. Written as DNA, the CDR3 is TGCAGCTTGGCTGTCAGGGGGCGTAATCAGCCCCAGCATTTT. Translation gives CSLAVRGRNQPQHF.

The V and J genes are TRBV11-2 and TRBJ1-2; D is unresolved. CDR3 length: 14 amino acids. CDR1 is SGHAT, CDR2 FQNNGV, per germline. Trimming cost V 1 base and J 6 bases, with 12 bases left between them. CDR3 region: CASSLVVDGHGYTF. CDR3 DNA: TGTGCCAGCAGCTTAGTGGTAGACGGTCATGGCTACACCTTC. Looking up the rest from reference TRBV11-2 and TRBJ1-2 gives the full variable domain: EAGVAQSPRYKIIEKRQSVAFWCNPISGHATLYWYQQILGQGPKLLIQFQNNGVVDDSQLPKDRFSAERLKGVDSTLKIQPAKLEDSAVYLCASSLVVDGHGYTFGSGTRLTVV.

The DNA of the CDR3 is TGTGCCAGCAGTCCACTCCCCGGGGCAGGGGAGACCCAGTACTTC. As protein: CASSPLPGAGETQYF. The V call is TRBV6-5, the J call TRBJ2-5, with D possibly called TRBD1 or TRBD2 (5 bases each). CDR3 length: 15 residues. V lost 5 bases, J lost 5 bases, and 18 bases lay in between. Germline lookup yields CDR1 MNHEY and CDR2 SVGAGI.

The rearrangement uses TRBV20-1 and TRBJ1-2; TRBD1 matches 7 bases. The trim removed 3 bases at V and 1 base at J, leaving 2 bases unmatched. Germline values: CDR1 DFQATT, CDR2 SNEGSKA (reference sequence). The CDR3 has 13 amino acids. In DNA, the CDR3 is TGCAGTGCTAGGGACAGGAATAACTATGGCTACACCTTC. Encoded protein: CSARDRNNYGYTF.

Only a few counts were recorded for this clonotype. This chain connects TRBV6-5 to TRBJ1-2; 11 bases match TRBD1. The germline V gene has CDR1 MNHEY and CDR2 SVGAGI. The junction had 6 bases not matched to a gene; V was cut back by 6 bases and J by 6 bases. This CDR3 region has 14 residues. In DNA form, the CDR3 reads TGTGCCAGCAGGGTATGGACAGGGGGCGATGGCTACACCTTC. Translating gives CASRVWTGGDGYTF.

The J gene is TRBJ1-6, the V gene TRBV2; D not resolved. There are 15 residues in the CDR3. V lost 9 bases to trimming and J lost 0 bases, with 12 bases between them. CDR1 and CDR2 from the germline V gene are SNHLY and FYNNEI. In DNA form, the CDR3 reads TGTGCCAGTGGCCTCGGGCCCTCCTATAATTCACCCCTCCACTTT. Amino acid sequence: CASGLGPSYNSPLHF.

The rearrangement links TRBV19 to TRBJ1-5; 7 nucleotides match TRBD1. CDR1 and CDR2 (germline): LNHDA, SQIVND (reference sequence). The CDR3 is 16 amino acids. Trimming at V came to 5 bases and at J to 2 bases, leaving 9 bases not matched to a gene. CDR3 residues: CASSDRQGRGNQPQHF. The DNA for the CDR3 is TGTGCCAGTAGTGATCGACAGGGAAGGGGCAATCAGCCCCAGCATTTT.

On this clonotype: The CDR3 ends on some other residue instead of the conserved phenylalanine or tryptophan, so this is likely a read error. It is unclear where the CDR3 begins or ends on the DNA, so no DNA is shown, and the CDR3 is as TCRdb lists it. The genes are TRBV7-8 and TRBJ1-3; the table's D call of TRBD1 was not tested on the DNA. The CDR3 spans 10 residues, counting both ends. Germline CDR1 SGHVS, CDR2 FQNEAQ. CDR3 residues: CASSLAGTGL.

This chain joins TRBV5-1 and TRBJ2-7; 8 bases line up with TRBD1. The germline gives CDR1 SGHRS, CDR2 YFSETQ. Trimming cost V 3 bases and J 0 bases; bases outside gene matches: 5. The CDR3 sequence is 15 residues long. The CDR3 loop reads CASSWRDRTSYEQYF. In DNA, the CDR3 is TGCGCCAGCAGCTGGCGGGACAGGACCTCCTACGAGCAGTACTTC.

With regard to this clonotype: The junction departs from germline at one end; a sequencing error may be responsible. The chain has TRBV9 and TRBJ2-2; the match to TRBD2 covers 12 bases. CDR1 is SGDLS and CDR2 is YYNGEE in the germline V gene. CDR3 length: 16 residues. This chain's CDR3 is CASRLAGAPGVGELFF. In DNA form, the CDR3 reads TGCGCCAGCAGACTAGCGGGGGCCCCCGGGGTCGGGGAGCTGTTTTTT.

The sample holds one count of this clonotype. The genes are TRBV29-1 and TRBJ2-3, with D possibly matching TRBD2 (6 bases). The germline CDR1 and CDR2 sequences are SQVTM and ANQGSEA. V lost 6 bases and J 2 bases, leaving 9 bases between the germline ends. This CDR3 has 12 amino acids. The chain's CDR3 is CSVGDSTDTQYF. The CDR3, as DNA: TGCAGCGTCGGGGACTCCACAGATACGCAGTATTTT.

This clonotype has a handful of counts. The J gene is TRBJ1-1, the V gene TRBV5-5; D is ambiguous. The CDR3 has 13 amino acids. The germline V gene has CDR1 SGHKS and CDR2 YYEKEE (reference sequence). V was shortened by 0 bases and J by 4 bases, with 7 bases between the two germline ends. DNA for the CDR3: TGTGCCAGCAGCTTGGAGGCAGTCACTGAAGCTTTCTTT. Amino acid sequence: CASSLEAVTEAFF. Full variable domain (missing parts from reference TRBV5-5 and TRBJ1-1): DAGVTQSPTHLIKTRGQQVTLRCSPISGHKSVSWYQQVLGQGPQFIFQYYEKEERGRGNFPDRFSARQFPNYSSELNVNALLLGDSALYLCASSLEAVTEAFFGQGTRLTVV.